The entry that follows covers one T cell receptor beta chain sequence. Sequencing used immunoSEQ multiplex PCR; TCRdb keeps in-frame clones, though not all of them. The table has 150,000 or so clones, roughly nine tenths seen once; the top ten hold approximately 0.7%. Germline CDR1 is SGHNT and CDR2 is YYREEE (reference sequence). V lost 3 bases and J lost 3; bases outside the gene matches: 9. The CDR3 covers 17 residues. The data derive from a study of control samples from healthy donors and cancer patients. The J gene is TRBJ1-1, the V gene TRBV5-4; 12 bases line up with TRBD1. The specimen sequenced was blood. The source is a woman aged 30 to 39 in good health. The CDR3 here is CASSWPGQGAKDTEAFF. CDR3 nucleotides: TGTGCCAGCAGCTGGCCGGGACAGGGGGCAAAGGACACTGAAGCTTTCTTT.